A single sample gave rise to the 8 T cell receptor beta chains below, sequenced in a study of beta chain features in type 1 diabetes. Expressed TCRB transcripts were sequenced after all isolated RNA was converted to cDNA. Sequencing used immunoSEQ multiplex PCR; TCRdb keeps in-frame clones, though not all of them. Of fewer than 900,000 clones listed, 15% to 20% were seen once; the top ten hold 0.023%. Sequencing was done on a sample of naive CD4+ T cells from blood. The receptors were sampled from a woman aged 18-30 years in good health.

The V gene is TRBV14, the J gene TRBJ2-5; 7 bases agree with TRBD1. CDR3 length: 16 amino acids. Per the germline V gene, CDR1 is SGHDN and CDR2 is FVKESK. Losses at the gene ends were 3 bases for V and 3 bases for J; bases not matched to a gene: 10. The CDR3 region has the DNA TGTGCCAGCAGCCACCTCCAGACGACAGGGAAAGAGACCCAGTACTTC. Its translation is CASSHLQTTGKETQYF.

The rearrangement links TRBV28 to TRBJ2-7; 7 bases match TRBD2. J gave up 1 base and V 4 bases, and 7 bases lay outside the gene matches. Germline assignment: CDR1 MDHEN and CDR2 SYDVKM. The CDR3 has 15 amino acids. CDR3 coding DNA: TGTGCCAGCAGTTCCTCTACTAGCGTGTCCTACGAGCAGTACTTC. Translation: CASSSSTSVSYEQYF.

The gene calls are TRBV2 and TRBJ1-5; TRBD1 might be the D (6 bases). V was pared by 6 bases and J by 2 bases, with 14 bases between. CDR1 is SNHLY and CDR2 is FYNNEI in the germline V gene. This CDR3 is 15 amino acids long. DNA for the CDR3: TGTGCCAGCAGAGAACAGGGCTCAGGCAATCAGCCCCAGCATTTT. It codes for CASREQGSGNQPQHF.

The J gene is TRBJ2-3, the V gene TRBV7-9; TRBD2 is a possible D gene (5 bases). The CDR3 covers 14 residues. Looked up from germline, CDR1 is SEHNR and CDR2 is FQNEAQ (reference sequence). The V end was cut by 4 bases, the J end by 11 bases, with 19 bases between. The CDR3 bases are TGTGCCAGCAGCTCACTGGTGATCGGGGATGGGCAGTATTTT. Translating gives CASSSLVIGDGQYF.

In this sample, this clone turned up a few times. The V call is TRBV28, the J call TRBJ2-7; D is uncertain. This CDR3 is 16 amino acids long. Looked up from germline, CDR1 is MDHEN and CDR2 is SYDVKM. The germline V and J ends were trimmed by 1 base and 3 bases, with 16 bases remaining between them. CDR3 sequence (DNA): TGTGCCAGCAGTTTATCTGGTGCCCACATCGGCTACGAGCAGTACTTC. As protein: CASSLSGAHIGYEQYF.

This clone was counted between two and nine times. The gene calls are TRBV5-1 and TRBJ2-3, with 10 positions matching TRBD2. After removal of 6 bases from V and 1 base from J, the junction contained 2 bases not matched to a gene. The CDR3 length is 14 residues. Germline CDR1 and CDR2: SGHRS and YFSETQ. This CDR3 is CASIGLAGTDTQYF. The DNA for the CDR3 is TGCGCCAGCATCGGACTAGCGGGCACAGATACGCAGTATTTT.

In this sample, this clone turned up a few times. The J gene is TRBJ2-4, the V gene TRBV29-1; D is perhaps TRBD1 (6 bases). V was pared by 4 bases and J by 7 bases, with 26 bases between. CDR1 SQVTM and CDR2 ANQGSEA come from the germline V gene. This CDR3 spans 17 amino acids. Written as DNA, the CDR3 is TGCAGCGTTGCCCAGGCTCAGGGGACGTTGTTAGGCAACATTCAGTACTTC. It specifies CSVAQAQGTLLGNIQYF.

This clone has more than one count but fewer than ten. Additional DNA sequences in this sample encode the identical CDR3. The CDR3 reads CASSPSGGNYGYTF. Here the CDR3 DNA reads TGTGCCAGCAGCCCTAGTGGGGGTAACTATGGCTACACCTTC. The gene calls are TRBV7-9 and TRBJ1-2, with D possibly TRBD1 on 5 matching bases. Germline loops: CDR1 SEHNR, CDR2 FQNEAQ (reference sequence). Between the trimmed V and J ends, which lost 5 bases and 1 base, there was a span of 11 bases. CDR3 length: 14 amino acids.